The present entry profiles one T cell receptor beta chain with its context. This sample is part of a study of blood T cell repertoires in COVID-19. For the study at large: The United States, Italy and Spain provided the acute and convalescent COVID-19 samples. PBMCs, B-cell-depleted T cells, or T cells provided the cDNA or gDNA that made up the material.

Original handling: Cell counts per sample came from amplifying reference gene primers. The assay was immunoSEQ multiplex PCR, and TCRdb's table has in-frame clones only and misses some. Clone size and V and J calls were adopted from that table, with D and trimming inferred from the DNA. The data show approximately 200,000 clones, approximately 85% seen once. Trimming took 3 bases from V and 3 from J; bases not matched to a gene: 3. The CDR3 loop spans 15 amino acids. Per the germline V gene, CDR1 is SGHAT and CDR2 is FQNNGV. The sequence derives from a man aged 40-55 years with acute or convalescent COVID-19. The sample was peripheral blood. The chain carries TRBV11-2 and TRBJ1-4, with 8 bases lining up with TRBD1. The CDR3 reads CASSFRDRSNEKLFF. In DNA form, the CDR3 reads TGTGCCAGCAGCTTTCGGGACAGGTCTAATGAAAAACTGTTTTTT. Full variable domain (outside the CDR3, taken from reference TRBV11-2 and TRBJ1-4): EAGVAQSPRYKIIEKRQSVAFWCNPISGHATLYWYQQILGQGPKLLIQFQNNGVVDDSQLPKDRFSAERLKGVDSTLKIQPAKLEDSAVYLCASSFRDRSNEKLFFGSGTQLSVL.